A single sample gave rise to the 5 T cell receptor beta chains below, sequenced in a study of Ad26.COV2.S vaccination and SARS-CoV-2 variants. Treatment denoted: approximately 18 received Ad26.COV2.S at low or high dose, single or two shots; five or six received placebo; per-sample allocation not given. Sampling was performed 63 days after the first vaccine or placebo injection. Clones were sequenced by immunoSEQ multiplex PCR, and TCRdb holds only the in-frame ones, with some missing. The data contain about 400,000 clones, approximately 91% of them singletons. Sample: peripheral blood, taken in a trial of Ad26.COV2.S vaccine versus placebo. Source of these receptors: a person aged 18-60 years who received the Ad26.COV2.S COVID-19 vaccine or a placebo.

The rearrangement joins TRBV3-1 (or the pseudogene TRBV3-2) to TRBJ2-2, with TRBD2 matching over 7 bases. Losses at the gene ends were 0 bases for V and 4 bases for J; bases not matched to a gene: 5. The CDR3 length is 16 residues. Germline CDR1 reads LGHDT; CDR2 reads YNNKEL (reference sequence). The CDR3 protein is CASSQEGLVATGELFF. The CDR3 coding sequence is TGTGCCAGCAGCCAAGAAGGACTAGTAGCCACCGGGGAGCTGTTTTTT.

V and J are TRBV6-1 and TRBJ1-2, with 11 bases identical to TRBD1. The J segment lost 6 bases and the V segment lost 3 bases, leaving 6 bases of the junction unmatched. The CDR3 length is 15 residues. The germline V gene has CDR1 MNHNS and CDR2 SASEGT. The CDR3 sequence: CASSDHPGQGDGYTF. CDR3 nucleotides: TGTGCCAGCAGTGACCACCCGGGACAGGGGGATGGCTACACCTTC.

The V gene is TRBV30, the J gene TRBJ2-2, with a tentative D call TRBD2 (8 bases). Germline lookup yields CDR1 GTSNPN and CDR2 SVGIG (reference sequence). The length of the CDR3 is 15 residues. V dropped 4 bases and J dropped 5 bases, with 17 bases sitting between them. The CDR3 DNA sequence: TGTGCCTGGAACGGACTAGCAGGGGGAACCGGGGAGCTGTTTTTT. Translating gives CAWNGLAGGTGELFF.

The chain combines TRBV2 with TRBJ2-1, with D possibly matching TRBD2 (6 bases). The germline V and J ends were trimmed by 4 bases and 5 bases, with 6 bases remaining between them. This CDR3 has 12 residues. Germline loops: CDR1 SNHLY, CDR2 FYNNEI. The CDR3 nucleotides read TGTGCCAGCAGTGCGGGGGACAATGAGCAGTTCTTC. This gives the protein CASSAGDNEQFF.

CDR3: CASSQSAGGGNTIYF. The CDR3 DNA reads TGCGCCAGCAGTCAATCGGCAGGGGGAGGAAACACCATATATTTT. The genes are TRBV23-1 and TRBJ1-3, with 7 bases fitting TRBD1. TRBV23-1 is treated as an ORF (open reading frame) with a function not yet certain. The CDR3 covers 15 residues. With 0 bases clipped from V and 4 bases from J, the junction kept 3 bases outside the gene matches.